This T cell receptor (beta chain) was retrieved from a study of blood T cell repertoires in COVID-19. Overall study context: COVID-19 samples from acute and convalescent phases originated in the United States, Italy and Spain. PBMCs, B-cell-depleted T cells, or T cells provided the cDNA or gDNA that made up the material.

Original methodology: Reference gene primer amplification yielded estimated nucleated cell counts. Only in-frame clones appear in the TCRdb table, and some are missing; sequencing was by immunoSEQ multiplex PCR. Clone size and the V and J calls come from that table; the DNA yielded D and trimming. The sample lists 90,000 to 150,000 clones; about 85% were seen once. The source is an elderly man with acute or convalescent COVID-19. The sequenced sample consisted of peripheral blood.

This CDR3 is CASSDGTGREKLFF. The CDR3 DNA reads TGCGCCAGCAGTGACGGGACAGGGAGAGAAAAACTGTTTTTT. The V gene is TRBV10-1, the J gene TRBJ1-4; 9 positions agree with TRBD1. The CDR3 spans 14 residues. Trimming removed 3 bases from V and 8 bases from J; junction bases left unmatched: 4. Germline lookup yields CDR1 WNHNN and CDR2 SYGVQD (reference sequence).